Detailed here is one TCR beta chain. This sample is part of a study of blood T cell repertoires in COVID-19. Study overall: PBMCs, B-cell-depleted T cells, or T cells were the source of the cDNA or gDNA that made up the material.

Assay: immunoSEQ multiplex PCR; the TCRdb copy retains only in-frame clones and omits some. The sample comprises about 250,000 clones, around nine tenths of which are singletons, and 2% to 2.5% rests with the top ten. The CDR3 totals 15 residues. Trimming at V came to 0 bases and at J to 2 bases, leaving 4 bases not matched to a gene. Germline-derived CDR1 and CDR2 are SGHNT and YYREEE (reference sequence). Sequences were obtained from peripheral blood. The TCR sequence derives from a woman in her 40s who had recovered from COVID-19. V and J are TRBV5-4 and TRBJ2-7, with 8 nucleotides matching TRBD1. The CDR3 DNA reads TGTGCCAGCAGCTTGGCCGGGACAGGCGCCTACGAGCAGTACTTC. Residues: CASSLAGTGAYEQYF.